This TCR beta chain was obtained from a study of OX40 agonist ivuxolimab in advanced cancers. Study-wide results and limits: With doses of 0.1 to 3.0 mg/kg, CD4+ and CD8+ blood T cells had undergone clonal expansion by week 6. Averaged across samples, CD8+ T cells carried more expanded clones than CD4+ did.

V lost 4 bases and J lost 6, with 20 bases in between. This CDR3 is built from 15 residues. The germline V gene has CDR1 SGHDT and CDR2 YYEEEE. Using immunoSEQ multiplex PCR, the repertoire was profiled, and TCRdb retains in-frame clones only, with some absent. This table has fewer than 100,000 clones, 80% to 90% appearing once. A word on this clone: Antigen unknown.

The rearrangement joins TRBV5-6 to TRBJ2-7; D may match TRBD1 or TRBD2 (5 bases each). The sequence derives from an adult with an advanced solid tumor such as melanoma, head and neck, liver or kidney cancer. The material sequenced was CD4+ or CD8+ T cells sorted from blood, taken in a trial of the OX40 agonist ivuxolimab. The CDR3 sequence: CASSLLTGPFSEQYF. The DNA of the CDR3 is TGTGCCAGCAGCCTCCTAACGGGACCCTTTTCCGAGCAGTACTTC.